This TCR beta chain was captured by sequencing in a study of T cells expressing NK-cell markers. Overall study context: According to the study, TCR beta repertoires originated from sorted CD3+CD56+NKG2C+, CD3+CD56+NKG2C- and CD3+CD56-NKG2C+ T cells. Study results and caveats: Dominant NKG2C+ clonotypes were found to form about 1.0-7.5% of CD8+ T cells in over five donors. Expanded NKG2C+ T cell clones were not confirmed as HCMV-specific.

As for this clonotype: What it binds is unknown.

This CDR3 spans 14 amino acids. Germline V lookup: CDR1 LGHDT, CDR2 YNNKEL (reference sequence). Beta-chain TCR cDNA was generated via 5'RACE template switching with UMIs. No DNA is given; TCRdb re-called the 5' RACE reads and lists each CDR3 protein once. Here the sample table reports roughly 150,000 distinct CDR3 sequences. The chain links TRBV3-1 to TRBJ2-1; TCRdb lists TRBD2, though no DNA is available to test this call. This clonotype was obtained from a woman aged 18-70 years in good health. The specimen sequenced was blood T cells: a sorted CD56 or NKG2C T cell subset, CD4+ or CD8+ T cells, or bulk PBMC T cells (not recorded which). The CDR3 protein is CASSALSSYNEQFF.